This entry lists 14 T cell receptor beta chains sequenced from one sample in a study of blood T cells in healthy people across ages. Through a sample-barcoded 5' primer and a J-beta primer mix, a second PCR was run for roughly 7 to 12 cycles. TCRdb re-derived calls from the 5' RACE reads in MiXCR, one entry per CDR3 protein. Of about 2 million distinct CDR3 sequences detected, 49% appear once; the ten largest clones hold roughly 2.1%. The specimen was blood. These TCRs come from a woman aged 40 to 50 in good health.

This rearrangement joins TRBV7-2 to TRBJ2-7, with 8 bases matching TRBD1. Looked up from germline, CDR1 is SGHTA and CDR2 is FQGNSA. The CDR3 extends over 15 amino acids. J was trimmed by 3 bases and V by 3 bases; bases with no gene match: 7. CDR3 sequence reads: CASSFRGTGLYEQYF. In DNA form, the CDR3 reads TGTGCCAGCAGCTTTAGAGGGACAGGACTCTACGAGCAGTACTTC.

The rearrangement joins TRBV13 to TRBJ1-1, with a weak D call TRBD1 (6 bases). Germline loops: CDR1 PRHDT, CDR2 FYEKMQ (reference sequence). The CDR3 consists of 13 residues. Trimming shortened V by 6 bases and J by 7 bases, and 15 bases separated the two germline ends. This CDR3 is CASRPGGGSEAFF. In DNA, the CDR3 is TGTGCCAGCAGACCCGGGGGGGGCAGTGAAGCTTTCTTT.

V usage is TRBV14 and J usage is TRBJ2-5; tentative D call: TRBD1 (5 bases). CDR3 size: 15 residues. Germline V gene lookup returns CDR1 SGHDN and CDR2 FVKESK. The V gene lost 6 bases and the J gene lost 2 bases, with 16 bases spanning the gap. The CDR3 reads CASRKSQGSQETQYF. The CDR3 region has the DNA TGTGCCAGCAGGAAAAGCCAGGGCAGTCAAGAGACCCAGTACTTC.

This clonotype occurred once. The rearrangement uses TRBV9 and TRBJ2-4; D may be TRBD2 (5 bases). CDR1 and CDR2 (germline): SGDLS, YYNGEE. Trimming shortened V by 10 bases and J by 0 bases, and 26 bases separated the two germline ends. CDR3 length equals 18 residues. Here the CDR3 reads CAPEHRRPPTLAKNIQYF. The CDR3 bases are TGTGCCCCCGAGCATCGGAGGCCGCCGACACTAGCCAAAAACATTCAGTACTTC.

The CDR3 region has the DNA TGTGCCAGCTTTCGTAGCGGGGGAGGTGAGCAGTACTTC. Protein product: CASFRSGGGEQYF. The chain links TRBV6-2 or TRBV6-3 to TRBJ2-1; 9 bases align to TRBD2. The J call is doubtful: the DNA matches TRBJ2-7 better. The CDR3 is 13 residues long. CDR1 is MNHEY and CDR2 is SVGEGT in the germline V gene.

This clonotype turned up a few times. V usage is TRBV29-1 and J usage is TRBJ2-1, with 10 bases matching TRBD2. Per germline, CDR1 SQVTM and CDR2 ANQGSEA. The CDR3 length is 19 residues. The V and J ends lost 0 bases and 0 bases, in that order; junction bases with no gene match: 11. CDR3 nucleotide sequence: TGCAGCGTTGAAGATCGATCTAGCGGGGGCCAAAGCTCCTACAATGAGCAGTTCTTC. Protein: CSVEDRSSGGQSSYNEQFF.

The chain carries TRBV28 and TRBJ2-1; D remains ambiguous. The germline V and J ends were trimmed by 6 bases and 7 bases, with 13 bases remaining between them. This CDR3 spans 13 amino acids. CDR1 is MDHEN, CDR2 SYDVKM, per germline. The chain's CDR3 is CASSSTPLNEQFF. The CDR3 bases are TGTGCCAGCAGCTCAACCCCTCTAAATGAGCAGTTCTTC.

The CDR3 loop reads CASSLPRLGYGYTF. DNA for the CDR3: TGTGCCAGCAGCCTCCCGAGGCTGGGGTATGGCTACACCTTC. The gene calls are TRBV5-6 and TRBJ1-2, with D unclear. Looked up from germline, CDR1 is SGHDT and CDR2 is YYEEEE. Trimming took 4 bases from V and 5 from J, leaving 15 bases between them. The CDR3 extends over 14 amino acids. Filled out from reference TRBV5-6 and TRBJ1-2, the complete variable domain reads DAGVTQSPTHLIKTRGQQVTLRCSPKSGHDTVSWYQQALGQGPQFIFQYYEEEERQRGNFPDRFSGHQFPNYSSELNVNALLLGDSALYLCASSLPRLGYGYTFGSGTRLTVV.

V is TRBV3-1 and J is TRBJ2-7; D is perhaps TRBD1 or TRBD2 (5 bases each). V lost 8 bases, J lost 3 bases, and 8 bases lay in between. Germline CDR1 is LGHDT and CDR2 is YNNKEL (reference sequence). The CDR3 runs to 11 residues. The CDR3: CASAGSYEQYF. The CDR3 DNA reads as TGTGCCAGCGCAGGGAGCTACGAGCAGTACTTC.

V and J are TRBV20-1 and TRBJ2-5; D perhaps matches TRBD1 (6 bases). The V gene's germline CDR1 is DFQATT and CDR2 SNEGSKA (reference sequence). Trimming took 2 bases from V and 2 from J, leaving 9 bases between them. This CDR3 comprises 13 residues. The CDR3 DNA follows: TGCAGTGCTAGACAGGGGCTTCAAGAGACCCAGTACTTC. Its protein product is CSARQGLQETQYF.

The CDR3 sequence: CASRPGRHYGYTF. The CDR3 DNA follows: TGTGCCAGCAGACCAGGACGGCACTATGGCTACACCTTC. The rearrangement uses TRBV6-1 and TRBJ1-2; D remains unclear. V was clipped by 6 bases and J by 3 bases, with 11 bases between them. Germline V gene data show CDR1 as MNHNS and CDR2 as SASEGT. This CDR3 comprises 13 residues.

This clonotype was seen more than once but under ten times. The chain recombines TRBV6-6 with TRBJ2-1; TRBD2 might be the D (5 bases). Trimming pared 0 bases from V and 3 bases from J, leaving 12 bases between. Germline CDR1 reads MNHNY; CDR2 reads SVGAGI (reference sequence). This CDR3 comprises 16 residues. The CDR3: CASSYSSGSGYNEQFF. In nucleotides, the CDR3 is TGTGCCAGCAGTTACTCCTCGGGGAGTGGCTACAATGAGCAGTTCTTC.

The chain recombines TRBV25-1 with TRBJ2-5, with D unresolved. CDR1 and CDR2 from the germline V gene are MGHDK and SYGVNS. The CDR3 totals 15 residues. Trimming left V 2 bases short and J 5 bases short, with 15 bases between. The DNA of the CDR3 is TGTGCCAGCAGTGAAAAAGGGTTCGGTTTCGAGACCCAGTACTTC. It is translated as CASSEKGFGFETQYF.

This sequence joins TRBV6-5 and TRBJ2-5; 14 nucleotides align to TRBD2. Germline V lookup: CDR1 MNHEY, CDR2 SVGAGI. This CDR3 spans 16 amino acids. Trimming took 6 bases from V and 5 from J; bases not matched to a gene: 8. The CDR3 DNA sequence: TGTGCCAGCAGGTCCGGGACTAGCGGGGGTCCTGAGACCCAGTACTTC. This translates into CASRSGTSGGPETQYF.